This T cell receptor (beta chain) was found in a study of cytomegalovirus exposure and HLA in healthy donors (dated by TCRdb to between 2016 and 2019). With respect to the entire study: According to an earlier analysis of around 600 of the donors, roughly 180 million T cells yielded 117 million unique TCR beta sequences and around 300 Gb of sequence data. Roughly 300 gigabases of sequencing data and tens of millions of unique TCR sequences were included in an early release covering several hundred HLA-typed donors. The genetic ancestry cluster associated with self-reported Caucasian donors included around 76% of the 300 to 450 genotyped donors. The aim of the study was to test whether cataloging public T cell receptors could identify signatures of past pathogen exposure. The study used immunosequencing to profile the T cell repertoires of some 600 subjects and linked those repertoires to cytomegalovirus serostatus. A separate validation cohort of roughly 110 different subjects was used in addition to the roughly 670-subject first cohort. The study combined high-throughput TCR immunosequencing, statistical association of individual TCRs with disease status, and machine learning to predict cytomegalovirus infection status. In a later analysis, previously published TCR beta repertoires from 666 donors were re-analyzed and high-resolution HLA genotyping was added so that TCR occurrence patterns could be studied. In the later analysis, no new phenotypic data were used to find candidate immune exposures; instead, reliance was placed on TCR beta sequences and their occurrence across donors. An earlier analysis of 500 to 650 of the donors applied high-throughput TCR beta sequencing to assess whether each TCR beta V gene segment acted as functional or pseudogenic. Donor age, sex, ethnicity and CMV serostatus were compiled alongside the repertoire data. A later genetic analysis took genome-wide SNP genotypes for about 55% of the 666 donors and used that subset as a discovery cohort. Every discovery cohort repertoire had been produced on one sequencing platform. HLA typing covered class I and class II loci at four-digit resolution. The number of donors typed differed by locus, with about 629-630 for A, B, C, DRB1 and DQB1, roughly 520 for DQA1, 600 to 610 for DPA1, and some 440 for DPB1. Because of strong linkage in the cohort, five DR-DQ haplotypes were treated as single units for association and clustering. Among about 400 genotyped donors of the cohort, an average of roughly 230,000 unique TCR beta nucleotide sequences was sequenced per donor, of which roughly 17% were non-productive.

Findings and caveats that apply to the study as a whole: Three of the identified cytomegalovirus-associated TCR beta chains were confirmed in vitro to be specific for cytomegalovirus antigens. Roughly uniform sequencing depth across donors was assumed in presence/absence analyses, although this assumption may not hold. Linkage disequilibrium might explain the correlated functional status among segregating V segments, but an unknown experimental factor could not be excluded. In this cohort, only TCR beta chains were sequenced, and detectable features were limited by the absence of alpha or paired-chain data. In an earlier analysis of several hundred of the donors, most TCR beta V segments were observed in productive rearrangements about 87% or about 30% of the time, broadly matching IMGT annotations. In both the original and validation cohorts, the classifier was reported to diagnose cytomegalovirus status with high specificity and sensitivity. In a later analysis, most CMV-associated TCR beta chains were found to appear HLA-restricted, with HLA associations seemingly driven largely by CMV exposure. When HLA alleles, especially DR and DQ, strongly co-occurred, attributing TCR associations to individual alleles was difficult. Several of the top co-occurrence clusters appeared to be linked to parvovirus B19, influenza, CMV and Epstein-Barr virus, according to a later analysis. The authors suggested that the approach could potentially be generalized to other disease states and immunological phenotypes. Compared with equally common non-associated chains, HLA-associated TCR beta chains in a later analysis were more clonally expanded and had lower generation probabilities. A later analysis found that TCR association rates varied across HLA loci, with DRB1 alleles showing the most associated TCRs and HLA-C alleles the fewest. Because counts were too low, roughly 17 rarely observed V segments, including chromosome 9 orphons, were left out of the earlier analysis of 587 of the donors. An association between a missense DCLRE1C variant and V-gene and J-gene trimming of TCR beta chains was found in a later genetic analysis and replicated in an independent cohort. Most TCR sequences were observed very rarely across donors, whereas some public TCRs were present in many individuals. A group of highly shared sequence variants was considered likely to be a technical artifact of the sequencing pipeline. Compared with the roughly 670-donor mean, donors in an Asian-associated ancestry cluster had fewer N-insertions in productive TCRs, according to a later genetic analysis. A later analysis associated about 17,000 TCR beta sequences with specific HLA alleles at a false discovery rate of 0.05. The only immune exposure information available for the cohort was CMV serostatus. HLA typing was unavailable for some donors at each locus, so association tests used only the typed subset. A further reported finding was that TCR beta sequences accurately predicted the HLA-A and HLA-B alleles for most subjects in the first cohort. The study listed 164 TCR beta chains as associated with cytomegalovirus.

The cohort was made up of approximately 670 healthy bone marrow donors. At the time of sampling, every cohort member was nominally healthy, though immune exposures that went unrecorded were likely present. The donor tested CMV seropositive and was one of the 289 seropositive cohort members. Each donor provided a peripheral blood sample, and peripheral blood mononuclear cells were used for TCR beta sequencing. Genomic DNA extraction from the blood cell samples was performed with the Qiagen DNeasy Blood Extraction Kit. This clone was observed a few times. Its binding antigen is unknown. The sample holds no much larger clone one base away, and base qualities are not on file. The library relied on the immunoSEQ multiplex PCR assay. For the multiplex PCR, a mixture combining 60 forward primers for TCR Vbeta segments and 13 reverse primers for TCR Jbeta segments was used. The CDR3 region of rearranged TCR beta genes was amplified from genomic DNA by a multiplex PCR assay. The amplified TCR beta libraries were sequenced on the Illumina HiSeq System as 87-base-pair reads. In the source study's methods: Across the 700 or so repertoires, a later analysis counted 78 million or so unique TCR beta chains, roughly 11 million of which were shared by at least two donors. Raw reads were error-corrected and collapsed into unique sequences by a nearest-neighbor algorithm in which closely related sequences were merged to remove PCR and sequencing errors. Alignment of CDR3 sequences to IMGT reference sequences was used to assign V, D and J gene segments. For a sequence to be retained, at least a six-nucleotide match to both a V gene segment and a J gene segment was required. Rearrangements were called productive when the CDR3 lacked stop codons and stayed in frame with V and J; all others were non-productive. CDR3 was defined according to IMGT convention as the region running from the second conserved V-encoded cysteine to the conserved J-encoded phenylalanine. Sequences without an unambiguous match to a single V gene segment were excluded from the earlier analysis of several hundred of the donors. In an earlier analysis of 587 of the donors, a V segment was called functional when productive rearrangements were above 56.7%, and segregating when the standard deviation between donors exceeded 5%. A statistical classification framework was built for diagnosing cytomegalovirus status from the catalog of TCR beta chain sequences. V and J gene assignment, in a later analysis, came from comparing TCR nucleotide sequences with IMGT/GENE-DB human TR gene sequences. Using the TCRdist pipeline, a later analysis assigned CDR3 sequences along with most-parsimonious VDJ recombination scenarios. In a later analysis, each TCR beta chain was defined by its CDR3 amino acid sequence together with its V-gene family, and reads lacking a unique V-gene family were excluded. To address suspected cross-contamination and a sequencing artifact, a later analysis removed 592 highly shared, low-generation-probability nucleotide sequences. A later analysis calculated a clonal expansion index for each public chain from normalized within-repertoire ranks of inferred template counts. Generation probabilities in a later analysis came from a VDJ recombination model fitted to out-of-frame rearrangements, and those results were checked against IGoR. A later analysis scored TCR-TCR, TCR-HLA and TCR-CMV co-occurrence with hypergeometric tests, applying a repertoire-size bias correction to TCR pairs. A later analysis estimated false discovery rates by permuting HLA or CMV assignments 20 times. In a later analysis, co-occurring TCRs were grouped using DBSCAN, and TCRdist sequence similarity was added for clustering within HLA-allele-positive subsets. For co-occurrence clustering, repertoires with fewer than 30,000 or more than 120,000 public chains were excluded, along with five or six repertoires with anomalous nucleotide sharing. Drawn from immuneACCESS, this table holds only the in-frame rearrangements with V and J called that TCRdb kept. Clones are partly lost; checked studies trace under half to an unresolved V gene and leave the rest unexplained. That table gives V, J and clone size, and the DNA gave D and trimming. This sample gives about 140,000 clones in total; around 78% of them show up just once. The biggest ten clones account for about 2.2% of the sample.

The sequencing sample was made of PBMCs. This clonotype was obtained from a young woman in good health and CMV-seropositive.

The nucleotide sequence is given as TGTGCCAGCAGCCGGACAGGGTTTGGCTACACCTTC. This translates into CASSRTGFGYTF. The sequence is built from TRBV9 and TRBJ1-2, with 8 bases in between that match TRBD1. The junction shows trimming of 4 bases on V and 7 bases on J, and the gene matches do not reach 3 bases of it. CDR1 and CDR2, per the germline V gene, are SGDLS and YYNGEE. From the cysteine up to the phenylalanine, the CDR3 has a length of 12 residues. The CDR3 DNA has 36 bases and is translated from base 1.